This TCR beta chain was sequenced during a study of identical twins. All donors comprised healthy Caucasians. A universal primer site came from template switching; cDNA carried unique molecular identifiers. TCRdb passed the 5' RACE reads through MiXCR, listing each CDR3 protein once. The repertoire holds 1.5 million or so distinct CDR3 sequences, with under 35% as singletons. This CDR3 contains 17 residues. Germline CDR1 is SGHDN and CDR2 is FVKESK. Study results and limitations: Modelling underestimated the level of out-of-frame TCR alpha sharing observed in monozygotic twins. In zero-insertion analyses, partial confounding could arise from invariant MAIT and iNKT cells.

Remarks on this clonotype: Its antigen is not identified.

The receptor's source is a newborn girl in good health. Sequencing input: cord blood. This rearrangement joins TRBV14 to TRBJ2-1, with D unclear. The end of the DNA is better explained by TRBJ2-7, so the J call may be wrong. The CDR3 region has the DNA TGTGCCAGCAGCCAAGCGGGCTGGATTAGCTCCTACAATGAGCAGTACTTC. Translation gives CASSQAGWISSYNEQYF.